This T cell receptor (beta chain) comes out of a study of blood T cells in healthy people across ages. As concerns this clonotype: The target antigen is unknown.

Notes on the study in general: Getting older went along with TCR beta diversity per million T cells dropping roughly linearly. Diversity was higher, and naive CD4+ cells more numerous, in long-lived donors than in aged donors.

Total RNA extraction produced at least 5.5 micrograms (per sample) for the study. A sample-barcoded 5' primer and a J-beta primer mix were used in a second PCR of about 7 to 12 cycles. TCRdb independently ran MiXCR on the 5' RACE reads; one entry per CDR3 protein. There are 1.5 million to 2 million distinct CDR3 sequences in the sample; about 28% occur only once, and over 7% lies in the top ten. Trimming pared 3 bases from V and 11 bases from J, leaving 11 bases between. CDR1 is SNHLY and CDR2 is FYNNEI in the germline V gene. The CDR3 has 12 amino acids. The chain is built from TRBV2 and TRBJ2-1; D possibly corresponds to TRBD1 (6 bases). The sample taken for sequencing was blood. This sequence originates from a woman in her 30s in good health. Here the CDR3 reads CASSETGDKQFF. CDR3 nucleotide sequence: TGTGCCAGCAGTGAGACAGGAGATAAGCAGTTCTTC. Drawing the rest from reference TRBV2 and TRBJ2-1, the complete variable domain is EPEVTQTPSHQVTQMGQEVILRCVPISNHLYFYWYRQILGQKVEFLVSFYNNEISEKSEIFDDQFSVERPDGSNFTLKIRSTKLEDSAMYFCASSETGDKQFFGPGTRLTVL.